This entry concerns a single TCR beta chain. Its antigen is unknown. The sample is drawn from a study of T cell repertoires in cytomegalovirus infection. Whole-study context: CMV infection plus the matching HLA type was flagged by public TCR beta signatures.

TCRdb ran MiXCR on the reads and lists one entry per CDR3 protein. The sample gives a few hundred thousand distinct CDR3 sequences, approximately 40% of which show up once; 40% to 60% is in the top ten. The V gene lost 5 bases and the J gene lost 13 bases, with 23 bases spanning the gap. Germline V lookup: CDR1 SGHVT, CDR2 SQSDAQ. The CDR3 covers 14 residues. The rearrangement uses TRBV7-4 and TRBJ1-2; D not certain. This clonotype originated in a human donor in good health (CMV status not recorded). Some clones in this sample may be carry-over from other donors' samples. This specimen was cultured PBMCs, taken from culture after CMV antigen stimulation. CDR3 sequence: CASSQPQNPQIRTF. CDR3 DNA sequence: TGTGCCAGCAGCCAACCACAAAACCCGCAGATACGCACCTTC.